A selection of T cell receptor beta chains follows, all from one sample in a study of cytomegalovirus exposure and HLA in healthy donors. Produced via immunoSEQ multiplex PCR; TCRdb's table is partial and in-frame only. The sample holds around 190,000 clones, around 80% seen once. The source material was PBMCs. These receptors were taken from a man aged 30 to 45 in good health and CMV-seronegative. Both conserved end residues are part of each CDR3. Each record gives: clone size, D gene, J gene, V gene, CDR3 DNA, CDR3 protein. The D gene is left open where the match is weak. Some rows mark clone size as missing; the rest say once, few, many or name a class of expanded clone.

clone size: few
D gene: TRBD2
J gene: TRBJ2-7
V gene: TRBV27
CDR3 DNA: TGTGCCAGCGGATTGGGACTAAACTACGAGCAGTACTTC
CDR3 protein: CASGLGLNYEQYF

clone size: NA
D gene: TRBD1
J gene: TRBJ1-1
V gene: TRBV11-2
CDR3 DNA: TGTGCCAGCAGCCCTACCCGGGACAGGGGGCCCCCCGTGAACACTGAAGCTTTCTTT
CDR3 protein: CASSPTRDRGPPVNTEAFF

clone size: NA
D gene: TRBD1
J gene: TRBJ2-7
V gene: TRBV14
CDR3 DNA: TGTGCCAGCAGGAAGACAGGGATAACCTACGAGCAGTACTTC
CDR3 protein: CASRKTGITYEQYF

clone size: NA
D gene: NA
J gene: TRBJ1-1
V gene: TRBV11-2
CDR3 DNA: TGTGCCAGCAGCTTTGGTCGGAGCACTGAAGCTTTCTTT
CDR3 protein: CASSFGRSTEAFF

clone size: few
D gene: TRBD1
J gene: TRBJ2-5
V gene: TRBV29-1
CDR3 DNA: TGCAGCGTACCCCCGGGGACAGGGGTCCTTGGAGAGACCCAGTACTTC
CDR3 protein: CSVPPGTGVLGETQYF

clone size: once
D gene: NA
J gene: TRBJ2-3
V gene: TRBV11-3
CDR3 DNA: TGTGCCAGCGGCCCAGGCCTGGGCACAGATACGCAGTATTTT
CDR3 protein: CASGPGLGTDTQYF

clone size: NA
D gene: TRBD1
J gene: TRBJ1-2
V gene: TRBV7-6
CDR3 DNA: TGTGCCAGCAGCCCGGGACAGGATCTCTATGGCTACACCTTC
CDR3 protein: CASSPGQDLYGYTF

clone size: NA
D gene: TRBD1
J gene: TRBJ2-2
V gene: TRBV5-1
CDR3 DNA: TGCGCCAGCAGCTTGTTAAGGGGGCGTAACACCGGGGAGCTGTTTTTT
CDR3 protein: CASSLLRGRNTGELFF

clone size: NA
D gene: NA
J gene: TRBJ1-1
V gene: TRBV4-2
CDR3 DNA: TGTGCCAGCAGCCAAACAAGGAACACTGAAGCTTTCTTT
CDR3 protein: CASSQTRNTEAFF

clone size: few
D gene: TRBD1
J gene: TRBJ2-3
V gene: TRBV28
CDR3 DNA: TGTGCCAGCAGCTCCGGGACAGGGGTCACAGATACGCAGTATTTT
CDR3 protein: CASSSGTGVTDTQYF

clone size: NA
D gene: TRBD1
J gene: TRBJ2-7
V gene: TRBV28
CDR3 DNA: TGTGCCAGCAGTTTCGGGGACAGGGGCTACGAGCAGTACTTC
CDR3 protein: CASSFGDRGYEQYF

clone size: NA
D gene: NA
J gene: TRBJ2-7
V gene: TRBV2
CDR3 DNA: TGTGCCAGCAAGGGGGACACCTCCTACGAGCAGTACTTC
CDR3 protein: CASKGDTSYEQYF

clone size: few
D gene: NA
J gene: TRBJ1-2
V gene: TRBV28
CDR3 DNA: TGTGCCAGCAGTCCGTACAGGGCGCCTGGGGGCTACACCTTC
CDR3 protein: CASSPYRAPGGYTF

clone size: NA
D gene: TRBD1
J gene: TRBJ1-1
V gene: TRBV4-1
CDR3 DNA: TGCGCCAGCAGCCGTGGGACAGGGCGTGGAAACACTGAAGCTTTCTTT
CDR3 protein: CASSRGTGRGNTEAFF

clone size: once
D gene: NA
J gene: TRBJ1-5
V gene: TRBV18
CDR3 DNA: TGTGCCAGCTCCCCAATGGGCAGTTCCAACCAGCCCCAGCATTTT
CDR3 protein: CASSPMGSSNQPQHF

clone size: NA
D gene: TRBD1
J gene: TRBJ2-7
V gene: TRBV7-6
CDR3 DNA: TGTGCCAGCAGCTTAGCCAGGGGGCGCAGCTACGAGCAGTACTTC
CDR3 protein: CASSLARGRSYEQYF

clone size: once
D gene: TRBD1
J gene: TRBJ2-7
V gene: TRBV6-4
CDR3 DNA: TGTGCCAGCAGTGACCTCGGACAGGGTAGCTCCTACGAGCAGTACTTC
CDR3 protein: CASSDLGQGSSYEQYF

clone size: NA
D gene: NA
J gene: TRBJ1-2
V gene: TRBV9
CDR3 DNA: TGTGCCAGCAGCGTAGGTGGCAGATTCTGGGACTATGGCTACCCCTTC
CDR3 protein: CASSVGGRFWDYGYPF

clone size: NA
D gene: TRBD1
J gene: TRBJ1-1
V gene: TRBV7-9
CDR3 DNA: TGTGCCAGCAGCTTAGAAGGGACAGGGGTGAACACTGAAGCTTTCTTT
CDR3 protein: CASSLEGTGVNTEAFF

clone size: NA
D gene: NA
J gene: TRBJ1-2
V gene: TRBV7-3
CDR3 DNA: TGTGCCAGCAGCTTAAGTTCCGCAGGGAACTATGGCTACACCTTC
CDR3 protein: CASSLSSAGNYGYTF

clone size: NA
D gene: TRBD1
J gene: TRBJ2-1
V gene: TRBV19
CDR3 DNA: TGTGCCAGTAGTATCATTGGACAGGGCGCGAACTACAATGAGCAGTTCTTC
CDR3 protein: CASSIIGQGANYNEQFF

clone size: NA
D gene: NA
J gene: TRBJ1-4
V gene: TRBV10-3
CDR3 DNA: TGTGCCATCAGTGAAATGCCAGGAAGCACTAATGAAAAACTGTTTTTT
CDR3 protein: CAISEMPGSTNEKLFF

clone size: NA
D gene: NA
J gene: TRBJ1-5
V gene: TRBV6-4
CDR3 DNA: TGTGCCAGCAGTGCAGGGCTAAACCAGCCCCAGCATTTT
CDR3 protein: CASSAGLNQPQHF

clone size: NA
D gene: TRBD1
J gene: TRBJ2-3
V gene: TRBV5-1
CDR3 DNA: TGCGCCAGCAGTCGAAGACTACAGGGGGCTAGCACAGATACGCAGTATTTT
CDR3 protein: CASSRRLQGASTDTQYF

clone size: once
D gene: TRBD2
J gene: TRBJ2-7
V gene: TRBV30
CDR3 DNA: TGTGCCTGGAGTCGGGGGGAGGGCCCCCCCTACGAGCAGTACTTC
CDR3 protein: CAWSRGEGPPYEQYF

clone size: NA
D gene: NA
J gene: TRBJ2-2
V gene: TRBV18
CDR3 DNA: TGTGCCAGCTCACCCACTATCAACACCGGGGAGCTGTTTTTT
CDR3 protein: CASSPTINTGELFF

clone size: NA
D gene: NA
J gene: TRBJ1-4
V gene: TRBV28
CDR3 DNA: TGTGCCAGCAGTCAAACTAATGAAAAACTGTTTTTT
CDR3 protein: CASSQTNEKLFF

clone size: NA
D gene: TRBD1
J gene: TRBJ2-5
V gene: TRBV28
CDR3 DNA: TGTGCCAGCAGCTTAGGGAAACGGGACAGTGGGTTGGAGACCCAGTACTTC
CDR3 protein: CASSLGKRDSGLETQYF

clone size: NA
D gene: TRBD2
J gene: TRBJ2-7
V gene: TRBV18
CDR3 DNA: TGTGCCAGCTCACCACCTCCTCTTCTAGCGGGAGTAGACGAGCAGTACTTC
CDR3 protein: CASSPPPLLAGVDEQYF

clone size: NA
D gene: TRBD1
J gene: TRBJ2-7
V gene: TRBV25-1
CDR3 DNA: TGTGCCAGCAGTGGTGGACAGGGCACCTACGAGCAGTACTTC
CDR3 protein: CASSGGQGTYEQYF

clone size: NA
D gene: NA
J gene: TRBJ2-1
V gene: TRBV5-4
CDR3 DNA: TGTGCCAGCAGCTTGAATGCGGGGAGCTCCTACAATGAGCAGTTCTTC
CDR3 protein: CASSLNAGSSYNEQFF

clone size: NA
D gene: TRBD2
J gene: TRBJ2-1
V gene: TRBV6-1
CDR3 DNA: TGTGCCAGCAGTCCCGGGACTAGCGTCAATGAGCAGTTCTTC
CDR3 protein: CASSPGTSVNEQFF

clone size: NA
D gene: TRBD1
J gene: TRBJ1-1
V gene: TRBV5-1
CDR3 DNA: TGCGCCAGCAGCGGATCTACAGGGGGCACTGAAGCTTTCTTT
CDR3 protein: CASSGSTGGTEAFF

clone size: NA
D gene: NA
J gene: TRBJ2-5
V gene: TRBV18
CDR3 DNA: TGTGCCGCCGGAGGCGGGGAGACCCAGTACTTC
CDR3 protein: CAAGGGETQYF

clone size: NA
D gene: NA
J gene: TRBJ1-2
V gene: TRBV2
CDR3 DNA: TGTGCCAGCAGTGAAGGGCAGGGTTGGGGTGGCTACACCTTC
CDR3 protein: CASSEGQGWGGYTF

clone size: few
D gene: NA
J gene: TRBJ1-5
V gene: TRBV6-1
CDR3 DNA: TGTGCCAGCGCCTCGGGCAATCAGCCCCAGCATTTT
CDR3 protein: CASASGNQPQHF

clone size: few
D gene: TRBD2
J gene: TRBJ2-3
V gene: TRBV6-5
CDR3 DNA: TGTGCCAGCAGTTACTCGACTAGCGGGAGCACAGATACGCAGTATTTT
CDR3 protein: CASSYSTSGSTDTQYF

clone size: NA
D gene: NA
J gene: TRBJ2-7
V gene: TRBV29-1
CDR3 DNA: TGCAGCGTTGGGGGGACTCCTAACTCCGAGCAGTACTTC
CDR3 protein: CSVGGTPNSEQYF

clone size: NA
D gene: NA
J gene: TRBJ2-7
V gene: TRBV29-1
CDR3 DNA: TGCAGCGTTGAAGGGAGCTACGAGCAGTACTTC
CDR3 protein: CSVEGSYEQYF

clone size: NA
D gene: NA
J gene: TRBJ2-7
V gene: TRBV7-9
CDR3 DNA: TGTGCCATCCAACAGGGAAACTACGAGCAGTACTTC
CDR3 protein: CAIQQGNYEQYF

clone size: NA
D gene: TRBD1
J gene: TRBJ2-7
V gene: TRBV4-2
CDR3 DNA: TGTGCCAGCAGCCAAGAGAAGCAGGGGGCCTACGAGCAGTACTTC
CDR3 protein: CASSQEKQGAYEQYF

clone size: NA
D gene: NA
J gene: TRBJ1-1
V gene: TRBV6-5
CDR3 DNA: TGTGCCAGCAGTTACTCGGCAGGGCCGAACACTGAAGCTTTCTTT
CDR3 protein: CASSYSAGPNTEAFF

clone size: NA
D gene: TRBD1
J gene: TRBJ1-1
V gene: TRBV7-9
CDR3 DNA: TGTGCCAGCAGCTTTTCCCAAGGGGGCACCGAAGCTTTCTTT
CDR3 protein: CASSFSQGGTEAFF

clone size: NA
D gene: TRBD1
J gene: TRBJ1-3
V gene: TRBV5-1
CDR3 DNA: TGCGCCAGCAGCCTAGAGGGGGCCCTCTCTGGAAACACCATATATTTT
CDR3 protein: CASSLEGALSGNTIYF